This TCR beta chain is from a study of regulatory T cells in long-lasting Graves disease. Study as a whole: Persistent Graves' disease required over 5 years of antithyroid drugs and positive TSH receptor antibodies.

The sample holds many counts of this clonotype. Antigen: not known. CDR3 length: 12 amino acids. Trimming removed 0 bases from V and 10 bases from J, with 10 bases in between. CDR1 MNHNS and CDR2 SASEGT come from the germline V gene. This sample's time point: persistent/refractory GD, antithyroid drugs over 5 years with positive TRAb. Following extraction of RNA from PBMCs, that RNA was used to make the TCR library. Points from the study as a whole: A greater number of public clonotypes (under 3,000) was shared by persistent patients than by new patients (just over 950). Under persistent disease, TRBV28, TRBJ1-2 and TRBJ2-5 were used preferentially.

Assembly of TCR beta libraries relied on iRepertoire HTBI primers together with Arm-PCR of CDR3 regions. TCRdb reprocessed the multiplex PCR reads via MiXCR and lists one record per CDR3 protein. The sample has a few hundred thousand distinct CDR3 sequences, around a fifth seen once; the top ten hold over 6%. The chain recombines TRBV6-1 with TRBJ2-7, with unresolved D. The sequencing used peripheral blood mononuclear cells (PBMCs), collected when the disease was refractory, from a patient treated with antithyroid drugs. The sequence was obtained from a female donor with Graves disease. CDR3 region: CASSEARGIQYF. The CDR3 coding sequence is TGTGCCAGCAGTGAAGCGCGTGGGATACAGTACTTC.